A single sample is the source of the 26 T cell receptor beta chains below, sequenced in a study of monozygotic twins with inflammatory bowel disease. TCRdb re-called the 5' RACE reads and shows each CDR3 protein once, DNA omitted. The data show roughly 330,000 distinct CDR3 sequences, and the top ten clones hold around 2%. The sequenced material came from blood. All receptors derive from a human donor with ulcerative colitis or Crohn's disease, or a healthy co-twin of an affected twin (not recorded which).

V is TRBV6-5 and J is TRBJ1-5; as DNA is missing, the TRBD1 call by TCRdb cannot be tested. Germline loops: CDR1 MNHEY, CDR2 SVGAGI. The CDR3 is 14 amino acids. CDR3 residues: CASRLGTDNQPQHF.

The chain joins TRBV5-1 to TRBJ2-7; TCRdb indicates TRBD2, and absent DNA this call remains unverified. The CDR3 has 16 residues. The germline gives CDR1 SGHRS, CDR2 YFSETQ. Here the CDR3 reads CASRRLAGVPSYEQYF. Combining the CDR3 with reference TRBV5-1 and TRBJ2-7 gives the whole variable domain KAGVTQTPRYLIKTRGQQVTLSCSPISGHRSVSWYQQTPGQGLQFLFEYFSETQRNKGNFPGRFSGRQFSNSRSEMNVSTLELGDSALYLCASRRLAGVPSYEQYFGPGTRLTVT.

The rearrangement uses TRBV12-3 or TRBV12-4 and TRBJ2-7; TCRdb indicates TRBD1, and absent DNA this call remains unverified. CDR3 length: 14 residues. CDR3 sequence reads: CASTSDRGGSEQYF.

This sequence joins TRBV12-3 or TRBV12-4 and TRBJ2-7; without DNA, the TCRdb call of TRBD1 cannot be checked. The CDR3 consists of 15 residues. CDR3 protein: CASSQKGSSSYEQYF.

The gene calls are TRBV20-1 and TRBJ1-5; TCRdb proposes TRBD1, but this gene call is untestable without DNA. From germline, CDR1 is DFQATT and CDR2 SNEGSKA (reference sequence). The CDR3 is 12 amino acids. Here the CDR3 reads CSVPGRDQPQHF.

The gene calls are TRBV7-6 and TRBJ2-7. Germline CDR1 and CDR2: SGHVS and FNYEAQ. The CDR3 has 18 amino acids. The chain's CDR3 is CASSLAPSDRYQNYEQYF.

The rearrangement links TRBV19 to TRBJ2-1; TCRdb returns TRBD1, unconfirmable since there is no DNA. The CDR3 contains 15 residues. CDR1 and CDR2 (germline): LNHDA, SQIVND (reference sequence). CDR3 amino acids: CASRDPTVLQDEQFF.

The chain uses TRBV5-5 and TRBJ2-3; the D gene TCRdb calls, TRBD2, cannot be checked with no DNA. Looked up from germline, CDR1 is SGHKS and CDR2 is YYEKEE (reference sequence). The length of the CDR3 is 13 residues. This CDR3 is CASRAGGGDTQYF.

This chain uses TRBV12-3 or TRBV12-4 with TRBJ2-5; the TCRdb D gene call, TRBD2, has no DNA to confirm it. This CDR3 has 14 residues. The CDR3 spells CASSVQGRAETQYF.

The chain recombines TRBV20-1 with TRBJ2-1; there is no DNA to check the TCRdb D call of TRBD1. The CDR3 is made up of 16 amino acids. Germline-derived CDR1 and CDR2 are DFQATT and SNEGSKA (reference sequence). This CDR3 is CSASTYGTEYNNEQFF.

The chain is built from TRBV12-3 or TRBV12-4 and TRBJ2-3; without DNA, the TCRdb call of TRBD2 cannot be checked. CDR3 length equals 16 residues. The CDR3 sequence is CASTTTSGGALYPQYF.

This chain links TRBV4-1 with TRBJ1-2; there is no DNA to check the TCRdb D call of TRBD1. The CDR3 contains 15 residues. Germline-derived CDR1 and CDR2 are MGHRA and YSYEKL. CDR3 residues: CASSQPGTGDYGYTF.

V is TRBV15 and J is TRBJ2-6; TCRdb designates TRBD2, a call that cannot be tested without DNA. Germline-derived CDR1 and CDR2 are LNHNV and YYDKDF (reference sequence). The CDR3 sequence is 18 residues long. The CDR3 region is CATSSGLAEGSGANVLTF.

This rearrangement joins TRBV5-5 to TRBJ2-7; TCRdb gives TRBD1 as the D gene, but with no DNA this cannot be confirmed. Germline CDR1 and CDR2: SGHKS and YYEKEE (reference sequence). The CDR3 totals 14 residues. The CDR3 spells CASRTVQGSYEQYF.

This chain joins TRBV7-8 and TRBJ2-7; TCRdb designates TRBD1, a call that cannot be tested without DNA. Germline V gene lookup returns CDR1 SGHVS and CDR2 FQNEAQ. CDR3 length: 15 residues. The CDR3 spells CASSSGQVPSYEQYF.

The gene calls are TRBV20-1 and TRBJ1-4; as DNA is missing, the TRBD1 call by TCRdb cannot be tested. Germline loops: CDR1 DFQATT, CDR2 SNEGSKA (reference sequence). The CDR3 has 18 residues. The CDR3: CSASRVPKVGDRGGLEFF.

The rearrangement joins TRBV7-3 to TRBJ2-5; the D gene TCRdb calls, TRBD1, cannot be checked with no DNA. This CDR3 region has 16 residues. Germline CDR1 SGHTA, CDR2 FQGTGA. The CDR3 sequence is CASSLRASGPGETQYF. The whole variable domain, filled in from reference TRBV7-3 and TRBJ2-5, reads GAGVSQTPSNKVTEKGKYVELRCDPISGHTALYWYRQSLGQGPEFLIYFQGTGAADDSGLPNDRFFAVRPEGSVSTLKIQRTERGDSAVYLCASSLRASGPGETQYFGPGTRLLVL.

The V and J genes are TRBV7-6 and TRBJ2-1. The CDR3 covers 13 residues. Germline V gives CDR1 SGHVS, CDR2 FNYEAQ. CDR3 residues: CASSLAPYNEQFF.

V is TRBV5-1 and J is TRBJ2-1; TCRdb lists TRBD2, though no DNA is available to test this call. Germline V gene lookup returns CDR1 SGHRS and CDR2 YFSETQ. The CDR3 is 16 residues long. CDR3 amino acids: CASSLRPGRGGNEQFF.

The chain couples TRBV3-1 to TRBJ1-2. CDR1 and CDR2 from the germline V gene are LGHDT and YNNKEL (reference sequence). CDR3 size: 15 residues. The CDR3 sequence: CASSQDLGPNYGYTF.

The chain uses TRBV15 and TRBJ2-7. The CDR3 covers 12 residues. Germline assignment: CDR1 LNHNV and CDR2 YYDKDF (reference sequence). CDR3 sequence: CATSRVGYEQYF.

The rearrangement joins TRBV7-2 to TRBJ2-7; the TCRdb D gene call, TRBD1, has no DNA to confirm it. The CDR3 sequence is 13 residues long. Germline-derived CDR1 and CDR2 are SGHTA and FQGNSA. CDR3 region: CASSRAWGYEQYF.

V is TRBV30 and J is TRBJ2-2. The germline V gene encodes CDR1 GTSNPN and CDR2 SVGIG (reference sequence). The CDR3 has 12 amino acids. The CDR3 here is CAWSGTTGELFF.

The genes are TRBV20-1 and TRBJ2-7; TCRdb indicates TRBD1, and absent DNA this call remains unverified. CDR3 length: 13 amino acids. Per germline, CDR1 DFQATT and CDR2 SNEGSKA (reference sequence). The CDR3 is CSATGTSSYEQYF.

The chain links TRBV19 to TRBJ1-2. The CDR3 has 13 residues. The germline gives CDR1 LNHDA, CDR2 SQIVND (reference sequence). CDR3 protein: CASISGGNYGYTF.

The V call is TRBV3-1, the J call TRBJ2-5; as DNA is missing, the TRBD1 call by TCRdb cannot be tested. Germline lookup yields CDR1 LGHDT and CDR2 YNNKEL (reference sequence). This CDR3 is 12 amino acids long. The CDR3 protein is CASSQPRGTQYF.